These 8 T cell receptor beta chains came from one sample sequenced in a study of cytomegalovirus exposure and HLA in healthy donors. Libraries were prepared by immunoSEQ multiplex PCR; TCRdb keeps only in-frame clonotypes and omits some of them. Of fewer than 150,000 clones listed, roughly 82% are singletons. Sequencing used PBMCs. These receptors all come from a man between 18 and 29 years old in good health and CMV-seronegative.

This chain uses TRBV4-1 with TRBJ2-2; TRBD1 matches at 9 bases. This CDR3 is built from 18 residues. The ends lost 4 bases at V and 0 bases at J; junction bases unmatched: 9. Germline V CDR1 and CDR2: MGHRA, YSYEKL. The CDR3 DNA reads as TGCGCCAGCAGCCTTCAACAGGGGGCAGCCACGAACACCGGGGAGCTGTTTTTT. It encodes CASSLQQGAATNTGELFF.

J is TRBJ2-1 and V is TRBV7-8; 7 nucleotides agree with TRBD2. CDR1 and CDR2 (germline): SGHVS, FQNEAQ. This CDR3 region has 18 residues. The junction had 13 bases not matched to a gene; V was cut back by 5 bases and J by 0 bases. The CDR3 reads CASSQKTGRESSYNEQFF. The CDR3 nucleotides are TGTGCCAGCAGCCAAAAGACTGGGCGGGAGAGCTCCTACAATGAGCAGTTCTTC.

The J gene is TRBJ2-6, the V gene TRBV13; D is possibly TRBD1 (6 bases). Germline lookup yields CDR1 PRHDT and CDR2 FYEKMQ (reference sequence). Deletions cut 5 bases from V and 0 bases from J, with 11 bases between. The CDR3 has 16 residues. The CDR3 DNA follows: TGTGCCAGCAGCGACGGACAGAGCTCTGGGGCCAACGTCCTGACTTTC. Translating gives CASSDGQSSGANVLTF. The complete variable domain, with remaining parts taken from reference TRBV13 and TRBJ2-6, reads AAGVIQSPRHLIKEKRETATLKCYPIPRHDTVYWYQQGPGQDPQFLISFYEKMQSDKGSIPDRFSAQQFSDYHSELNMSSLELGDSALYFCASSDGQSSGANVLTFGAGSRLTVL.

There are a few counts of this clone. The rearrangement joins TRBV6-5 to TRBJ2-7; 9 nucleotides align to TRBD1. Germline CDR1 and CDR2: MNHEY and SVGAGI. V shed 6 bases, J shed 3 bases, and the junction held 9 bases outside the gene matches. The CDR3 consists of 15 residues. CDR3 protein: CASRTDRGEGYEQYF. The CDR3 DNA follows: TGTGCCAGCAGAACAGACAGGGGGGAGGGCTACGAGCAGTACTTC.

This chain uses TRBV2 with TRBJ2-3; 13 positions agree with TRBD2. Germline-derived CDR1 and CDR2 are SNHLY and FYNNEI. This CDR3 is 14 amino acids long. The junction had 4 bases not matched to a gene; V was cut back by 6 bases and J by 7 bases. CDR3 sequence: CASSGLAGAHTQYF. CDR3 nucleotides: TGTGCCAGCAGCGGACTAGCGGGGGCCCATACGCAGTATTTT.

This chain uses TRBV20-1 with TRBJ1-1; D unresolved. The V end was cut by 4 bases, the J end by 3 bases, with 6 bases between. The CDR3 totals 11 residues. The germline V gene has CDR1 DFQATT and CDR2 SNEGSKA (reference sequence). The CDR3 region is CSANYYTEAFF. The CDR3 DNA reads TGCAGTGCTAATTATTACACTGAAGCTTTCTTT.

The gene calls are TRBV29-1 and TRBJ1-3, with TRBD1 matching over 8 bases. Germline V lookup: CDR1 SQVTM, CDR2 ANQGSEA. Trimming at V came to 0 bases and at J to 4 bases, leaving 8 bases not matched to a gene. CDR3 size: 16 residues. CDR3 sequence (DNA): TGCAGCGTTGAAGATTCACAGGGGGGTCCAGGAAACACCATATATTTT. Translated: CSVEDSQGGPGNTIYF.

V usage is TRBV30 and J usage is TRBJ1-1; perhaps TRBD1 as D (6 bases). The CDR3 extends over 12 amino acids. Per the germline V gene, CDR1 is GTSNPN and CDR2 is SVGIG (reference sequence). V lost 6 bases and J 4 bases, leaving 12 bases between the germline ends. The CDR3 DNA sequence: TGTGCCTGTTCACAGGGTGGCACTGAAGCTTTCTTT. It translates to CACSQGGTEAFF.